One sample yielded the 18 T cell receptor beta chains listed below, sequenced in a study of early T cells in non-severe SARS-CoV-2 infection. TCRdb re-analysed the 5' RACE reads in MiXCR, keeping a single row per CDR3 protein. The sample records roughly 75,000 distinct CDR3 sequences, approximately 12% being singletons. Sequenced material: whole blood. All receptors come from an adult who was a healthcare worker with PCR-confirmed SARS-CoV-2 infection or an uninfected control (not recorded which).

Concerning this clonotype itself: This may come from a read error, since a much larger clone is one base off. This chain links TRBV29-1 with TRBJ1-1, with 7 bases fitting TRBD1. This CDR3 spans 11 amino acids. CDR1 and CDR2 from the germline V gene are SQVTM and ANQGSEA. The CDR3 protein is CCAQGRTEAFF. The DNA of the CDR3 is TGCTGCGCACAGGGGCGGACTGAAGCTTTCTTT. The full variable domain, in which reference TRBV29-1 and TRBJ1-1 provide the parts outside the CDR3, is SAVISQKPSRDICQRGTSLTIQCQVDSQVTMMFWYRQQPGQSLTLIATANQGSEATYESGFVIDKFPISRPNLTFSTLTVSNMSPEDSSIYLCCAQGRTEAFFGQGTRLTVV.

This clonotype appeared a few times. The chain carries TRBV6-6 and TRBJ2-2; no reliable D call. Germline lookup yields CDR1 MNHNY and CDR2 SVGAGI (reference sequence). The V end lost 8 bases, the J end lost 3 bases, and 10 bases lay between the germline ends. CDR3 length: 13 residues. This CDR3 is CASSTGHTGELFF. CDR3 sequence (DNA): TGTGCCAGCTCGACTGGTCACACCGGGGAGCTGTTTTTT.

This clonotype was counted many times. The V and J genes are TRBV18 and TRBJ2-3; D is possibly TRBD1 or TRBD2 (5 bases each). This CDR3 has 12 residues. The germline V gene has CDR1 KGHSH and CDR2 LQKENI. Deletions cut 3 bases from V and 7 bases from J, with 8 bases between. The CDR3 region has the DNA TGTGCCAGCTCACCGAGGGGTAATACGCAGTATTTT. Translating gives CASSPRGNTQYF.

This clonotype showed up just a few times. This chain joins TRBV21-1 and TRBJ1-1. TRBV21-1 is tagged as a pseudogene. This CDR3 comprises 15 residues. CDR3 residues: CASSKEARLNTEAFF. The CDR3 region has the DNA TGTGCCAGCAGCAAAGAAGCGCGGCTGAACACTGAAGCTTTCTTT.

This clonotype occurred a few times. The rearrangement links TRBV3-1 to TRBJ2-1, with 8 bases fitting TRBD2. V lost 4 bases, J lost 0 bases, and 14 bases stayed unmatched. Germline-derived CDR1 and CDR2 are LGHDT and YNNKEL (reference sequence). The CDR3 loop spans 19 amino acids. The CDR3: CASSLLAAKLESSYNEQFF. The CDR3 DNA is TGTGCCAGCAGCCTACTAGCGGCCAAACTTGAAAGCTCCTACAATGAGCAGTTCTTC.

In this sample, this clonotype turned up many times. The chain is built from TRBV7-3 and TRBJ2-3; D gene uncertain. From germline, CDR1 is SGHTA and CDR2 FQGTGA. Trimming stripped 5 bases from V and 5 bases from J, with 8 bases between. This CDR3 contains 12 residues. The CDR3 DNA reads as TGTGCCAGCAGCCTTCTCGGAGATACGCAGTATTTT. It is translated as CASSLLGDTQYF. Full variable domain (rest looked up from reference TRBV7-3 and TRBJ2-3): GAGVSQTPSNKVTEKGKYVELRCDPISGHTALYWYRQSLGQGPEFLIYFQGTGAADDSGLPNDRFFAVRPEGSVSTLKIQRTERGDSAVYLCASSLLGDTQYFGPGTRLTVL.

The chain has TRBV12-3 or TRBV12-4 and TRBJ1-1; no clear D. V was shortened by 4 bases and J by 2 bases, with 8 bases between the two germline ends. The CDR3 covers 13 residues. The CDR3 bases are TGTGCCAGCAGTTCGCAGGCAAACACTGAAGCTTTCTTT. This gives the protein CASSSQANTEAFF.

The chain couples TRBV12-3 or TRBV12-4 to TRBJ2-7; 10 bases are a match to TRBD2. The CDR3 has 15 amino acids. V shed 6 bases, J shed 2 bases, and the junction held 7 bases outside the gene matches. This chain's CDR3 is CASSARTSGAYEQYF. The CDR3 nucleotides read TGTGCCAGCAGCGCTCGGACTAGCGGAGCCTACGAGCAGTACTTC.

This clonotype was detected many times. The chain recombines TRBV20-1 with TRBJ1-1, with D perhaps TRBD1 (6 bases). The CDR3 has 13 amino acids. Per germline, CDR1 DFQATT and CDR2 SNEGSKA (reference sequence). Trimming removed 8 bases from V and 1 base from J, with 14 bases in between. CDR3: CSLGDTRNTEAFF. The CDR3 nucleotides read TGCAGTTTGGGGGACACTCGGAACACTGAAGCTTTCTTT.

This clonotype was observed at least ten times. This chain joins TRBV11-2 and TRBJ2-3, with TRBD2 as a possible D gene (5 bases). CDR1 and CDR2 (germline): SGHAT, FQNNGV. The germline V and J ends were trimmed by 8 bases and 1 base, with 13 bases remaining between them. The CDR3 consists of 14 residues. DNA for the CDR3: TGTGCCAGCTCATTGAGCGGCGGCACAGATACGCAGTATTTT. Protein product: CASSLSGGTDTQYF.

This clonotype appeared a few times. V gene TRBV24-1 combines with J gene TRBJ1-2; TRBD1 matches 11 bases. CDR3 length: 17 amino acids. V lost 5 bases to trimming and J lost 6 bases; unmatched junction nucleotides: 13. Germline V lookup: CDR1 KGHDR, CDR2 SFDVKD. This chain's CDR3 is CATSGTGTGGLSDGYTF. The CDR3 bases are TGTGCCACCAGTGGTACCGGGACAGGGGGACTTTCCGATGGCTACACCTTC.

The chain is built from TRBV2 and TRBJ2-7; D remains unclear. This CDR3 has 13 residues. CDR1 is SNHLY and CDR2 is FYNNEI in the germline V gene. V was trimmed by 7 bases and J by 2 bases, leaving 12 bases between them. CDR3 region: CASTGRPPYEQYF. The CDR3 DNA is TGTGCCAGCACAGGACGGCCTCCCTACGAGCAGTACTTC.

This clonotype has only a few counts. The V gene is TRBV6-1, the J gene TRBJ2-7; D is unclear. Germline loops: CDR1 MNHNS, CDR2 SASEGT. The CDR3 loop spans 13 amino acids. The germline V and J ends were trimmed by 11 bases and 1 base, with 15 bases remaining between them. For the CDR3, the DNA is TGTGCCGTCGTGCGCGATCGATCCTACGAGCAGTACTTC. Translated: CAVVRDRSYEQYF.

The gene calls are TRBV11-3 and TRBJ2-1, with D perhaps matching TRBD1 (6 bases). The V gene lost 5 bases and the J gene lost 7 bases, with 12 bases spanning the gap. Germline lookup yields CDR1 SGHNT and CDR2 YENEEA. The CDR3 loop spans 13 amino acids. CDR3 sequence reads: CASSPRTDNEQFF. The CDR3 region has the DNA TGTGCCAGCAGCCCCCGGACAGATAATGAGCAGTTCTTC.

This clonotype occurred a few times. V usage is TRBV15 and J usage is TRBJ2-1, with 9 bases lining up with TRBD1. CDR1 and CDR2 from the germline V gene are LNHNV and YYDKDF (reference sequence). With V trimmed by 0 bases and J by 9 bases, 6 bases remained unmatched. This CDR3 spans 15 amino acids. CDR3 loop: CATSRELTGGGEQFF. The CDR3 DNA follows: TGTGCCACCAGCAGAGAGCTTACAGGGGGCGGTGAGCAGTTCTTC. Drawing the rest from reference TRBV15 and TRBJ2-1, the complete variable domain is DAMVIQNPRYQVTQFGKPVTLSCSQTLNHNVMYWYQQKSSQAPKLLFHYYDKDFNNEADTPDNFQSRRPNTSFCFLDIRSPGLGDTAMYLCATSRELTGGGEQFFGPGTRLTVL.

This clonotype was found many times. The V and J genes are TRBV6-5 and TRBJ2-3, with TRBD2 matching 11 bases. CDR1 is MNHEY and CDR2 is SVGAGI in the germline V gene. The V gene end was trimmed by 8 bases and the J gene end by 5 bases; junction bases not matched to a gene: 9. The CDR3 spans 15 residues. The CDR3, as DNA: TGTGCCAGCCAACTACTAGCGGGAGAAAAAGATACGCAGTATTTT. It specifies CASQLLAGEKDTQYF.

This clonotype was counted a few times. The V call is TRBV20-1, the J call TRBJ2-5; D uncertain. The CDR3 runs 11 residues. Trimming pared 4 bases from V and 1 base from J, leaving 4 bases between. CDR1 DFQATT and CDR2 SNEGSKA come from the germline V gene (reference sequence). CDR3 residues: CSANLQETQYF. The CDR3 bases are TGCAGTGCTAACCTCCAAGAGACCCAGTACTTC.

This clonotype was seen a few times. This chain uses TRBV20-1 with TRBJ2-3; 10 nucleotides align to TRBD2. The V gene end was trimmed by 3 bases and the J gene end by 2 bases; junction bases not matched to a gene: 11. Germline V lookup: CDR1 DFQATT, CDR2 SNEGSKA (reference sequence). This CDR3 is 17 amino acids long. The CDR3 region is CSASPGVLAGLTDTQYF. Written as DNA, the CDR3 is TGCAGTGCTAGCCCTGGGGTACTAGCGGGGCTCACAGATACGCAGTATTTT.